Shown below are 13 T cell receptor beta chains from a single sample sequenced in a study of blood T cell repertoires in COVID-19 (dated by TCRdb to between 2020 and 2021). The library came from the immunoSEQ multiplex PCR assay. Sourced from immuneACCESS, this table was stored by TCRdb with only in-frame sequences that have V and J called. A share of the clones is absent; for the studies checked, an unresolved V gene accounts for under half, and the remainder has no known explanation. This sample lists about 430,000 clones; 88% were detected once. The top ten hold approximately 1.3% of the sample. Source material: PBMCs or T cells enriched from blood (not recorded which). The source is a woman under 30 who had been exposed to COVID-19.

This chain uses TRBV9 with TRBJ2-7; possibly TRBD1 for D (5 bases). CDR3 length: 12 amino acids. V was trimmed by 3 bases and J by 6 bases, leaving 10 bases between them. Germline V lookup: CDR1 SGDLS, CDR2 YYNGEE. The CDR3 loop is CASSGGGGEQYF. For the CDR3, the DNA is TGTGCCAGCAGCGGGGGCGGCGGCGAGCAGTACTTC.

This clone has a handful of counts. The chain carries TRBV3-1 (or the pseudogene TRBV3-2) and TRBJ1-5, with D unresolved. This CDR3 region has 14 residues. Trimming cost V 4 bases and J 5 bases, with 12 bases left between them. CDR1 is LGHDT, CDR2 YNNKEL, per germline (reference sequence). The CDR3 spells CASSLTQWHQPQHF. The DNA for the CDR3 is TGTGCCAGCAGCCTCACACAGTGGCATCAGCCCCAGCATTTT.

The chain combines TRBV13 with TRBJ2-3; 9 bases are shared with TRBD1. The J segment lost 8 bases and the V segment lost 2 bases, leaving 26 bases of the junction unmatched. The CDR3 is 21 residues long. The germline V gene has CDR1 PRHDT and CDR2 FYEKMQ (reference sequence). The CDR3 is CASSLLLFRPNRDRAVSTQYF. The DNA for the CDR3 is TGTGCCAGCAGCTTACTCCTTTTCCGGCCCAACCGGGACAGGGCGGTTAGTACGCAGTATTTT.

The chain is built from TRBV30 and TRBJ2-1; 11 nucleotides match TRBD2. CDR3 length: 14 residues. The germline CDR1 and CDR2 sequences are GTSNPN and SVGIG (reference sequence). V was pared by 3 bases and J by 7 bases, with 5 bases of the junction left unmatched. CDR3 in amino acids: CAWRVSGRGNEQFF. The DNA of the CDR3 is TGTGCCTGGAGGGTTAGCGGGAGGGGGAATGAGCAGTTCTTC.

The chain employs TRBV3-1 (or the pseudogene TRBV3-2) and TRBJ2-7; 7 bases align to TRBD1. Germline CDR1 LGHDT, CDR2 YNNKEL (reference sequence). Trimming removed 3 bases from V and 2 bases from J; junction bases left unmatched: 4. There are 14 residues in the CDR3. CDR3 amino acids: CASSQGQFAYEQYF. The CDR3 coding sequence is TGTGCCAGCAGCCAGGGACAGTTCGCCTACGAGCAGTACTTC.

This chain uses TRBV25-1 with TRBJ2-1, with 9 bases aligning to TRBD1. The V and J ends lost 2 bases and 7 bases, in that order; junction bases with no gene match: 9. The CDR3 consists of 16 residues. CDR1 and CDR2 from the germline V gene are MGHDK and SYGVNS. CDR3 amino acids: CASSEGTGQGKNEQFF. CDR3 bases: TGTGCCAGCAGTGAAGGGACGGGACAGGGTAAGAATGAGCAGTTCTTC. Variable domain in full (rest from reference TRBV25-1 and TRBJ2-1): EADIYQTPRYLVIGTGKKITLECSQTMGHDKMYWYQQDPGMELHLIHYSYGVNSTEKGDLSSESTVSRIRTEHFPLTLESARPSHTSQYLCASSEGTGQGKNEQFFGPGTRLTVL.

This clone occurred a few times. The chain uses TRBV27 and TRBJ1-4; tentatively, D is TRBD1 (5 bases). Deletions cut 6 bases from V and 5 bases from J, with 13 bases between. CDR1 and CDR2 from the germline V gene are MNHEY and SMNVEV (reference sequence). The CDR3 is 14 amino acids. The CDR3: CASRQGVANEKLFF. CDR3 sequence (DNA): TGTGCCAGCAGACAAGGGGTTGCCAATGAAAAACTGTTTTTT.

This chain uses TRBV15 with TRBJ1-3; D not certain. The CDR3 loop spans 15 amino acids. Germline V lookup: CDR1 LNHNV, CDR2 YYDKDF (reference sequence). Trimming took off 0 bases at V and 1 base at J, with 7 bases between the two ends. The CDR3 sequence: CATSRDLVSGNTIYF. The CDR3 bases are TGTGCCACCAGCAGAGACCTAGTGTCTGGAAACACCATATATTTT.

This clone was seen a few times. The chain recombines TRBV30 with TRBJ2-7; no reliable D call. V dropped 3 bases and J dropped 0 bases, with 15 bases sitting between them. The V gene's germline CDR1 is GTSNPN and CDR2 SVGIG (reference sequence). This CDR3 is built from 15 residues. CDR3 nucleotides: TGTGCCTGGAGCGCCTCCTACCTTCACTCCTACGAGCAGTACTTC. Amino acid sequence: CAWSASYLHSYEQYF.

This clone was found once. The rearrangement links TRBV3-1 (or the pseudogene TRBV3-2) to TRBJ2-3; 7 nucleotides match TRBD1. Germline assignment: CDR1 LGHDT and CDR2 YNNKEL (reference sequence). CDR3 length: 16 residues. V lost 1 base, J lost 0 bases, and 4 bases stayed unmatched. The DNA for the CDR3 is TGTGCCAGCAGCCAAGCGAAAGGGGGCAGCACAGATACGCAGTATTTT. As protein: CASSQAKGGSTDTQYF.

V gene TRBV5-1 combines with J gene TRBJ1-2; TRBD1 agrees at 8 bases. The V gene's germline CDR1 is SGHRS and CDR2 YFSETQ. The CDR3 has 17 residues. V gave up 3 bases and J gave up 8 bases; unmatched junction bases: 18. This CDR3 reads CASSSLIGQGGSTGYTF. The CDR3, as DNA: TGCGCCAGCAGCTCCCTGATTGGACAGGGAGGGAGTACGGGCTACACCTTC. Based on the CDR3 plus reference TRBV5-1 and TRBJ1-2, the full variable domain is KAGVTQTPRYLIKTRGQQVTLSCSPISGHRSVSWYQQTPGQGLQFLFEYFSETQRNKGNFPGRFSGRQFSNSRSEMNVSTLELGDSALYLCASSSLIGQGGSTGYTFGSGTRLTVV.

This clone was seen just once. The chain has TRBV4-1 and TRBJ1-1, with a possible D match to TRBD1 (5 bases). Trimming removed 4 bases at V and 0 bases at J, with 9 bases between. Per germline, CDR1 MGHRA and CDR2 YSYEKL. The CDR3 totals 14 residues. CDR3 residues: CASSRTGVNTEAFF. Here the CDR3 DNA reads TGCGCCAGCAGCCGTACAGGTGTGAACACTGAAGCTTTCTTT.

V is TRBV6-1 and J is TRBJ2-7; D not certain. Germline V CDR1 and CDR2: MNHNS, SASEGT. The CDR3 runs 13 residues. V shed 3 bases and J shed 2 bases, with 8 bases lying between them. Here the CDR3 reads CASSDTVPYEQYF. The CDR3 nucleotides read TGTGCCAGCAGTGACACAGTACCCTACGAGCAGTACTTC.